Listed here are 10 T cell receptor beta chains from one sample, sequenced in a study of T cells in Graves' hyperthyroidism and ophthalmopathy. Amplified regions were TCR beta CDR3 sequences from RNA transcripts. HTBI primers were the set used in a first-round RT-PCR of the TCR CDR3. Via MiXCR, TCRdb re-called the multiplex PCR reads, giving one row per CDR3 protein. The sample carries about 350,000 distinct CDR3 sequences, approximately 20% recorded once. The sequenced sample was blood. The receptors were sampled from a woman under 30 with Graves' hyperthyroidism.

In its sample, this clonotype was seen many times. The rearrangement joins TRBV7-6 to TRBJ2-2; D gene uncertain. There are 14 residues in the CDR3. Trimming took 7 bases from V and 4 from J, leaving 13 bases between them. The germline gives CDR1 SGHVS, CDR2 FNYEAQ. In nucleotides, the CDR3 is TGTGCCAGCACCCTCCTGGGCCTCACCGGGGAGCTGTTTTTT. Protein product: CASTLLGLTGELFF.

The gene calls are TRBV4-1 and TRBJ2-5; the match to TRBD2 covers 8 bases. Germline CDR1 and CDR2: MGHRA and YSYEKL. V gave up 1 base and J gave up 5 bases; unmatched junction bases: 15. This CDR3 is built from 18 residues. CDR3 amino acids: CASSQGVSRSGVGETQYF. As DNA, the CDR3 is TGCGCCAGCAGCCAAGGGGTCTCCCGTAGCGGGGTAGGGGAGACCCAGTACTTC.

This clonotype showed up many times. The chain uses TRBV2 and TRBJ1-1; D gene ambiguous. The germline gives CDR1 SNHLY, CDR2 FYNNEI. The length of the CDR3 is 13 residues. Trimming shortened V by 10 bases and J by 0 bases, and 12 bases separated the two germline ends. CDR3 protein: CATNLLMNTEAFF. CDR3 bases: TGTGCCACCAACTTGTTAATGAACACTGAAGCTTTCTTT.

In this sample, this clonotype turned up many times. This rearrangement joins TRBV6-1 to TRBJ1-1; TRBD1 matches 8 bases. Germline values: CDR1 MNHNS, CDR2 SASEGT. V shed 6 bases and J 5 bases; nucleotides not matched to a gene: 8. The CDR3 has 14 amino acids. CDR3 loop: CASSPGQEGTEAFF. DNA of the CDR3: TGTGCCAGCAGCCCGGGACAGGAGGGGACTGAAGCTTTCTTT.

This clonotype was counted ten times or more. The gene calls are TRBV11-2 and TRBJ2-7; D is possibly TRBD2 (5 bases). This CDR3 contains 14 residues. Germline V gives CDR1 SGHAT, CDR2 FQNNGV. Deletions cut 1 base from V and 2 bases from J, with 9 bases between. The CDR3 here is CASSLGTHPYEQYF. Here the CDR3 DNA reads TGTGCCAGCAGCTTAGGGACTCACCCCTACGAGCAGTACTTC. The whole variable domain, filled in from reference TRBV11-2 and TRBJ2-7, reads EAGVAQSPRYKIIEKRQSVAFWCNPISGHATLYWYQQILGQGPKLLIQFQNNGVVDDSQLPKDRFSAERLKGVDSTLKIQPAKLEDSAVYLCASSLGTHPYEQYFGPGTRLTVT.

This clonotype was seen repeatedly, ten times or more. This chain uses TRBV6-1 with TRBJ2-5; 10 positions match TRBD2. CDR1 is MNHNS, CDR2 SASEGT, per germline. CDR3 length: 15 residues. Trimming cost V 0 bases and J 10 bases; bases outside gene matches: 8. CDR3 bases: TGTGCCAGCAGTGAAGCGCCGGGAGCGGGGGGGAGCCAGTACTTC. Translation: CASSEAPGAGGSQYF.

This clonotype was seen repeatedly, ten times or more. This chain uses TRBV2 with TRBJ1-2; D not resolved. The germline V and J ends were trimmed by 8 bases and 1 base, with 14 bases remaining between them. The CDR3 spans 14 residues. Germline V lookup: CDR1 SNHLY, CDR2 FYNNEI. The CDR3 protein is CASGRAPYNYGYTF. The DNA of the CDR3 is TGTGCCAGCGGCCGGGCTCCATATAACTATGGCTACACCTTC.

There are many counts of this clonotype. The rearrangement links TRBV30 to TRBJ1-2; no reliable D call. The CDR3 is 13 amino acids. The germline V and J ends were trimmed by 4 bases and 7 bases, with 16 bases remaining between them. Per germline, CDR1 GTSNPN and CDR2 SVGIG (reference sequence). CDR3 in amino acids: CAWTPRSLRGYTF. The CDR3 bases are TGTGCCTGGACCCCCCGCAGCCTGCGTGGCTACACCTTC. The entire variable domain, with the rest obtained from reference TRBV30 and TRBJ1-2, is as follows: SQTIHQWPATLVQPVGSPLSLECTVEGTSNPNLYWYRQAAGRGLQLLFYSVGIGQISSEVPQNLSASRPQDRQFILSSKKLLLSDSGFYLCAWTPRSLRGYTFGSGTRLTVV.

At least ten counts were recorded for this clonotype. V and J are TRBV12-3 or TRBV12-4 and TRBJ1-5; D gene uncertain. This CDR3 is 14 amino acids long. Trimming took off 5 bases at V and 5 bases at J, with 13 bases between the two ends. The CDR3 DNA sequence: TGTGCCAGCAGTCCTCGCTCAAGGGATCAGCCCCAGCATTTT. It yields the protein CASSPRSRDQPQHF.

This chain connects TRBV11-2 to TRBJ1-1, with 8 bases matching TRBD1. The CDR3 runs 13 residues. Germline CDR1 is SGHAT and CDR2 is FQNNGV. The J segment lost 4 bases and the V segment lost 5 bases, leaving 3 bases of the junction unmatched. Written as DNA, the CDR3 is TGTGCCAGCAGCGACGGACAGGGCACTGAAGCTTTCTTT. It specifies CASSDGQGTEAFF.